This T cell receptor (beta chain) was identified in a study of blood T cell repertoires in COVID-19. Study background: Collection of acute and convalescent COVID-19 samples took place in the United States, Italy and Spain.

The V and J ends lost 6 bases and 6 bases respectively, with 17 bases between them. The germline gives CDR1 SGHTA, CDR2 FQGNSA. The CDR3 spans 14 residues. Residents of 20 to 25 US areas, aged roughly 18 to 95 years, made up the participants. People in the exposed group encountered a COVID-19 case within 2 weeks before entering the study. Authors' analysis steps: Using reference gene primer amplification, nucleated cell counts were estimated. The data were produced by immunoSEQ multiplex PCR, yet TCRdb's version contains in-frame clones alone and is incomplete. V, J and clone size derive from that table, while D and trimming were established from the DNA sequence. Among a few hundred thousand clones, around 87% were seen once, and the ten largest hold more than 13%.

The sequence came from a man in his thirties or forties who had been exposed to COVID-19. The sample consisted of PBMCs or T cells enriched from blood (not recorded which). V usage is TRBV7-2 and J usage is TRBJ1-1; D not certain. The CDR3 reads CASSKSRVMAEAFF. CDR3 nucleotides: TGTGCCAGCAGTAAGAGTCGGGTGATGGCTGAAGCTTTCTTT.